The rows below give T cell receptor beta chains drawn from one sample of a study of shared clonotypes between healthy human individuals. Here immunoSEQ multiplex PCR was the method, and the copy in TCRdb shows in-frame clones only, minus some. This sample has 900,000 to 1,200,000 clones, with about four fifths found just once. The source material was memory CD4+ T cells from PBMCs. The receptor source for this set is a man between 18 and 35 years old in good health. Some clones in this sample may be carry-over from other donors' samples. Each CDR3 is given with its conserved first and last residue. D genes are given only for firm matches. Only some rows state a clone size, as once, few, many or a class for expanded clones.

D | J | size | V | DNA | CDR3
- | TRBJ1-3 | - | TRBV9 | TGTGCCAGCAGCGTAGGGGTGGTGGCTGGAAACACCATATATTTT | CASSVGVVAGNTIYF
TRBD1 | TRBJ1-5 | - | TRBV19 | TGTGCCAGTAGGCCACGGGGGCGAACCCCGACAGGGGCAGGACAGCCCCAGCATTTT | CASRPRGRTPTGAGQPQHF
TRBD1 | TRBJ1-2 | - | TRBV2 | TGTGCCAGCGGGGCCCAGGGACAGGGGTCTGGCTACACCTTC | CASGAQGQGSGYTF
- | TRBJ2-5 | once | TRBV7-9 | TGTGCCAGCAGCTTAGCGGGGGGGCTCATAAAGACCCAGTACTTC | CASSLAGGLIKTQYF
TRBD1 | TRBJ2-7 | once | TRBV11-2 | TGTGCCAGCAGCGACTGGGACAGTGCCTACGAGCAGTACTTC | CASSDWDSAYEQYF
- | TRBJ2-7 | - | TRBV5-1 | TGCGCCAGCAGGGGATTAGGCGGAGTAAACGAGCAGTACTTC | CASRGLGGVNEQYF
- | TRBJ2-5 | - | TRBV7-3 | TGTGCCAGCAGCTTAACGAGGGAAGAGACCCAGTACTTC | CASSLTREETQYF
TRBD2 | TRBJ2-1 | - | TRBV28 | TGTGCCAGCAGTTTACTAGCGGGAGGACGCTCTGGTAATGAGCAGTTCTTC | CASSLLAGGRSGNEQFF
TRBD1 | TRBJ1-2 | - | TRBV7-2 | TGTGCCAGCAGCCAGGGGGGGTTCCGCTATGGCTACACCTTC | CASSQGGFRYGYTF
- | TRBJ2-7 | - | TRBV7-2 | TGTGCCAGCAGCTTAGCGAGGACAGCCTACGAGCAGTACTTC | CASSLARTAYEQYF
- | TRBJ1-1 | few | TRBV7-2 | TGTGCCAGCAGCTTAGCTCCAGGGCAGAGGACTGAAGCTTTCTTT | CASSLAPGQRTEAFF
- | TRBJ2-2 | - | TRBV5-1 | TGCGCCAGTTCCTGGGGGGCGCTGGACACCGGGGAGCTGTTTTTT | CASSWGALDTGELFF
- | TRBJ1-1 | - | TRBV28 | TGTGCCAGCAGTCCCCAGATTCAGAACACTGAAGCTTTCTTT | CASSPQIQNTEAFF
- | TRBJ1-2 | few | TRBV19 | TGTGCCAGTAGTAATAGGCCCCATGGCTACACCTTC | CASSNRPHGYTF
- | TRBJ1-4 | - | TRBV28 | TGTGCCAGCAGCTTCAACACTAATGAAAAACTGTTTTTT | CASSFNTNEKLFF
TRBD1 | TRBJ2-7 | - | TRBV19 | TGTGCCAGTAGTTTTCAGGCAGGGGGCTACGAGCAGTACTTC | CASSFQAGGYEQYF
- | TRBJ2-5 | - | TRBV19 | TGTGCCAGTACTGGCCAGGCACGAGAGACCCAGTACTTC | CASTGQARETQYF
- | TRBJ1-3 | - | TRBV5-4 | TGTGCCAGCAGGACTATGAGCTCTGGAAACACCATATATTTT | CASRTMSSGNTIYF
- | TRBJ2-7 | - | TRBV7-2 | TGTGCCAGCAGCTTACGGTCTGCCCTTCCCTACGAGCAGTACTTC | CASSLRSALPYEQYF
TRBD1 | TRBJ1-2 | few | TRBV6-6 | TGTGCCAGCAGTGCGACAGGGAGGTATGGCTACACCTTC | CASSATGRYGYTF
TRBD2 | TRBJ2-2 | - | TRBV4-2 | TGTGCCAGCAGCCAGAGGCTAGCGGGACTGAACACCGGGGAGCTGTTTTTT | CASSQRLAGLNTGELFF
TRBD1 | TRBJ1-2 | - | TRBV18 | TGTGCCAGCTCACGCACAGGGGGCTTAGATGGCTACACCTTC | CASSRTGGLDGYTF
- | TRBJ1-3 | - | TRBV28 | TGTGCCAGCAGGGATGGGGGGACACCGGGGTACACCATATATTTT | CASRDGGTPGYTIYF
- | TRBJ2-1 | - | TRBV28 | TGTGCCAGCAGTTTATCACCCGAAAGGAATGAGCAGTTCTTC | CASSLSPERNEQFF
TRBD2 | TRBJ2-3 | - | TRBV5-1 | TGCGCCAGCAGCTTGCCTAGCGGCAAAGATACGCAGTATTTT | CASSLPSGKDTQYF
TRBD2 | TRBJ2-2 | - | TRBV7-3 | TGTGCCAGCAGCCCAGACCCGGGACTAGCAACCGGGGAGCTGTTTTTT | CASSPDPGLATGELFF
TRBD1 | TRBJ1-6 | - | TRBV2 | TGTGCCAGCAGTGCTGCCGGACAGGCCCCCGTCGGCTCACCCCTCCACTTT | CASSAAGQAPVGSPLHF
TRBD1 | TRBJ2-7 | many | TRBV10-2 | TGCGCCAGCAGGGTACGGACAGGGAGTAGGAACGAGCAGTACTTC | CASRVRTGSRNEQYF
- | TRBJ2-5 | - | TRBV7-3 | TGTGCCAGCAGCTTAACGTCAGGCCCTTCGGAGACCCAGTACTTC | CASSLTSGPSETQYF
- | TRBJ1-1 | - | TRBV7-2 | TGTGCCAGCAGCTTCGAGGGGGTCAGAAACACTGAAGCTTTCTTT | CASSFEGVRNTEAFF
TRBD1 | TRBJ1-2 | - | TRBV28 | TGTGCCAGCAGAAGGGACAGACCTAACTATGGCTACACCTTC | CASRRDRPNYGYTF
TRBD1 | TRBJ2-1 | - | TRBV27 | TGTGCCAGCACCGTACGCGGGACAGGGTTATACAATGAGCAGTTCTTC | CASTVRGTGLYNEQFF
- | TRBJ2-5 | few | TRBV7-6 | TGTGCCAGCAGCTCGATAGCGGCCTCCACGGGGACCCAGTACTTC | CASSSIAASTGTQYF
TRBD1 | TRBJ1-5 | - | TRBV28 | TGTGCCAGCAGTGGAGGGGGCAGGGGGCCCCAGCATTTT | CASSGGGRGPQHF
TRBD1 | TRBJ2-2 | - | TRBV29-1 | TGCAGCGGCCGACAGGGGAACACCGGGGAGCTGTTTTTT | CSGRQGNTGELFF
TRBD1 | TRBJ1-5 | - | TRBV4-1 | TGCGCCAGCAGTGTTGGCAGGGGGCGCACAGGAAGCAATCAGCCCCAGCATTTT | CASSVGRGRTGSNQPQHF
TRBD2 | TRBJ2-1 | - | TRBV13 | TGTGCCAGCAGCTTATCTGGACTAGCCGCCGGAGAGCAGTTCTTC | CASSLSGLAAGEQFF
TRBD1 | TRBJ1-5 | - | TRBV2 | TGTGCCAGCAGCTCTAACAGGGGAGGTCAGCCCCAGCATTTT | CASSSNRGGQPQHF
- | TRBJ1-1 | - | TRBV9 | TGTGCCAGCAGCGTAGACCTCCCCGGGCCGAACACTGAAGCTTTCTTT | CASSVDLPGPNTEAFF
- | TRBJ1-6 | - | TRBV28 | TGTGCCAGCACGGGGACGGTGAATTCACCCCTCCACTTT | CASTGTVNSPLHF
- | TRBJ2-1 | - | TRBV30 | TGTGCCTGGATAGAGGCGAGGGGGCAGTTCTTC | CAWIEARGQFF
TRBD1 | TRBJ2-1 | - | TRBV5-4 | TGTGCCAGCAGCTCCAACAGGGGGCGTAATGAGCAGTTCTTC | CASSSNRGRNEQFF
- | TRBJ1-1 | - | TRBV28 | TGTGCCAGCAGTTATCCATCCGGCGGCCAGGGAGAAGCTTTCTTT | CASSYPSGGQGEAFF
TRBD2 | TRBJ2-1 | - | TRBV7-3 | TGTGCCAGCAGCTTATCGGGACTAGGGGATGAGCAGTTCTTC | CASSLSGLGDEQFF
- | TRBJ2-1 | - | TRBV7-3 | TGTGCCAGCAGCCAACCCGGATCCAATGAGCAGTTCTTC | CASSQPGSNEQFF
- | TRBJ2-1 | - | TRBV6-5 | TGTGCCAGCAGCCTCTTAGGAGGGGGATACAATGAGCAGTTCTTC | CASSLLGGGYNEQFF
- | TRBJ2-7 | - | TRBV7-2 | TGTGCCAGCAGCCCCCGAGCCAGCGAGCAGTACTTC | CASSPRASEQYF
- | TRBJ1-1 | - | TRBV6-1 | TGTGCCAGCATCCGAACAGGGTCCACTGAAGCTTTCTTT | CASIRTGSTEAFF
TRBD2 | TRBJ2-7 | - | TRBV5-1 | TGCGCCAGCAGCGCGGGACTAGCGGGAGGACGTACCTACGAGCAGTACTTC | CASSAGLAGGRTYEQYF